This section outlines one TCR beta chain sequence together with its context. Its antigen is not known. Data came from immunoSEQ multiplex PCR; TCRdb stores just in-frame clones and leaves some out. Here the sample spans 65,000 to 75,000 clones, 85% being singletons. Systemic immunosuppression or a history of autoimmune disease excluded patients. There are 14 residues in the CDR3. In germline, CDR1 is SNHLY, CDR2 FYNNEI. V was cut by 10 bases and J by 3 bases, with 19 bases left in between. The data originate from a study of OX40 agonist ivuxolimab in advanced cancers. Background on the study: Having had anti-PD-1, anti-PD-L1 or anti-CTLA-4 therapy before was allowed, and roughly 39% had some.

The study's findings and limits: Expanded peripheral T cell antigen specificity was not determined. Some nonresponders likewise displayed low normalized T-cell clonal expansion.

The chain links TRBV2 to TRBJ2-7, with no clear D. The source is an adult with an advanced solid tumor such as melanoma, head and neck, liver or kidney cancer. The specimen comprised CD4+ or CD8+ T cells sorted from blood, sampled in a trial of the OX40 agonist ivuxolimab. The CDR3 DNA is TGTGCCACAAAAAGGCAGGCAGAGGACTACGAGCAGTACTTC. This sequence encodes CATKRQAEDYEQYF.